The source of this TCR beta chain is a study of Ad26.COV2.S vaccination and SARS-CoV-2 variants. CDR1 is MGHRA and CDR2 is YSYEKL in the germline V gene. The V gene lost 4 bases and the J gene lost 0 bases, with 13 bases spanning the gap. CDR3 length equals 16 residues. Assay: immunoSEQ multiplex PCR; the TCRdb copy retains only in-frame clones and omits some. This sample has hundreds of thousands of clones, with roughly 90% found just once. The sample's treatment: over 15 received Ad26.COV2.S at low or high dose, single or two shots; roughly 5 received placebo; per-sample allocation not given. Collection of samples fell on day 63 after the first vaccine or placebo injection.

The sample here was peripheral blood, taken in a trial of Ad26.COV2.S vaccine versus placebo. The source is a person between 18 and 59 years old who received the Ad26.COV2.S COVID-19 vaccine or a placebo. The V gene is TRBV4-1, the J gene TRBJ1-5; D possibly corresponds to TRBD1 (5 bases). CDR3 amino acids: CASSRDPGNSNQPQHF. The CDR3, as DNA: TGCGCCAGCAGCCGGGACCCTGGGAATAGCAATCAGCCCCAGCATTTT.